Described below is a single TCR beta chain sequence and its context. The data were obtained in a study of cytomegalovirus exposure and HLA in healthy donors. Primers for the PCR totalled 60 Vbeta and 13 Jbeta. The method was immunoSEQ multiplex PCR; TCRdb's version includes in-frame clones alone and lacks a portion of them. Among roughly 100,000 clones listed, under 85% were seen once. With 3 bases removed from V and 5 bases from J, the gap between germline ends came to 11 bases. This CDR3 contains 13 residues. Germline CDR1 reads KGHSH; CDR2 reads LQKENI. The receptor was derived from a woman aged 40 to 55 in good health and CMV-seropositive. The specimen was PBMCs. The chain links TRBV18 to TRBJ2-7; the D gene is possibly TRBD1 (6 bases). DNA of the CDR3: TGTGCCAGCTCACCCGTCAGGGGTCACGAGCAGTACTTC. Translation gives CASSPVRGHEQYF. The full variable domain, rest sourced from reference TRBV18 and TRBJ2-7, is NAGVMQNPRHLVRRRGQEARLRCSPMKGHSHVYWYRQLPEEGLKFMVYLQKENIIDESGMPKERFSAEFPKEGPSILRIQQVVRGDSAAYFCASSPVRGHEQYFGPGTRLTVT.